The clone carrying this T cell receptor (beta chain) has ten or more counts. Its antigen is currently unknown. The source of the sample is a study of human T cells and chemical hapten exposure. As for the study in general: After 6 days, upper back 0.01% DPC patch tests were scored. Study-wide points: Controls had significantly fewer large CDR3 similarity clusters than were formed by expanded TCRs. TCRs above 1 in 1000 frequency stayed constant with DPC sensitization.

The time point: patch test 2, 6 weeks after DPC sensitization. Treatment specified: therapeutic diphenylcyclopropenone sensitization with weekly scalp DPC. Individual cDNA molecules (in the library) carried attached unique molecular identifiers. One entry per CDR3 protein, called by TCRdb with MiXCR from the RACE reads. The profile shows 90,000 to 110,000 distinct CDR3 sequences, roughly 10% of them singletons. Germline V gene sequence: CDR1 MNHEY, CDR2 SVGEGT. V shed 4 bases, J shed 5 bases, and the junction held 4 bases outside the gene matches. The length of the CDR3 is 14 residues. Sequencing used whole blood, obtained in connection with sensitization to the hapten diphenylcyclopropenone (DPC). The clonotype was recovered from a woman in her thirties or forties with alopecia areata. Some clones in this sample may be carry-over from other donors' samples. This rearrangement joins TRBV6-2 or TRBV6-3 to TRBJ2-2; 7 bases line up with TRBD1. In DNA, the CDR3 is TGTGCCAGCAGTTTATCGACAGGGACCGGGGAGCTGTTTTTT. Translation gives CASSLSTGTGELFF.